A selection of T cell receptor beta chains follows, all from one sample in a study of OX40 agonist ivuxolimab in advanced cancers. TCRdb's copy holds only in-frame clones and misses some; the assay was immunoSEQ multiplex PCR. The data show around 140,000 clones, with just over 90% seen just once and 0.9% to 1.2% held by the top ten. Sequenced here: CD4+ or CD8+ T cells sorted from blood, sampled in a trial of the OX40 agonist ivuxolimab. Receptors originate from an adult with an advanced solid tumor such as melanoma, head and neck, liver or kidney cancer. Each CDR3 is given with its conserved first and last residue. Fields, in order: D gene, J gene, V gene, clone size, CDR3 DNA, CDR3 protein. A D gene is named only where the DNA matches it firmly. Clone size appears in some rows only: once, few, many, or a class for an expanded clone.

TRBD2 | TRBJ2-2 | TRBV4-1 | once | TGCGCCAGCAGCCAATTTTCAGCGGGGTTGACGGACGCCGCCGGGGAGCTGTTTTTT | CASSQFSAGLTDAAGELFF
- | TRBJ1-5 | TRBV6-6 | - | TGTGCCAGCTTCCAGGGTTATCGAAGTCAGCCCCAGCATTTT | CASFQGYRSQPQHF
- | TRBJ1-1 | TRBV7-3 | - | TGTGCCAGCAGCTCTTTAACCCTGGGACACGACACTGAAGCTTTCTTT | CASSSLTLGHDTEAFF
- | TRBJ1-4 | TRBV5-1 | - | TGCGCCAGCAGCTTGGCAGGAGCAACTAATGAAAAACTGTTTTTT | CASSLAGATNEKLFF
- | TRBJ2-4 | TRBV6-1 | - | TGTGCCAGCAGTGAAAGTGGGAGAGGGGTATTGGGAAACATTCAGTACTTC | CASSESGRGVLGNIQYF
TRBD2 | TRBJ2-7 | TRBV7-9 | - | TGTGCCAGCAGCCCGCAGGGTGGCGGGGGGGCTGGACACGAGCAGTACTTC | CASSPQGGGGAGHEQYF
TRBD2 | TRBJ2-1 | TRBV7-2 | - | TGTGCCAGCAGCTTCGGACTAGCGGGGCGCAATGAGCAGTTCTTC | CASSFGLAGRNEQFF
- | TRBJ1-5 | TRBV5-8 | - | TGTGCCAGCAGCTTCCGCCATGATCAGCCCCAGCATTTT | CASSFRHDQPQHF
- | TRBJ1-2 | TRBV30 | - | TGTGCCTGGAGTGGGGGAGGGACAAACTATGGCTACACCTTC | CAWSGGGTNYGYTF
- | TRBJ1-2 | TRBV5-4 | - | TGTGCCAGCAGTGGCGCGGCAGAGCGCTATGGCTACACCTTC | CASSGAAERYGYTF
TRBD1 | TRBJ2-7 | TRBV6-5 | few | TGTGCCAGCAGCGAGGACAGGGCAGCCCCCTCCAGGCAGTACTTC | CASSEDRAAPSRQYF
TRBD1 | TRBJ1-4 | TRBV5-1 | few | TGCGCCAGCAGCGGCGGGACAGGAGCTAATGAAAAACTGTTTTTT | CASSGGTGANEKLFF
- | TRBJ2-3 | TRBV9 | - | TGTGCCAGCAGCGTAGGATGGGGGGCATCAGATACGCAGTATTTT | CASSVGWGASDTQYF
- | TRBJ1-1 | TRBV27 | - | TGTGCCAGCAGTTTATTCCCGGCCGGGGGGGAAATGAACACTGAAGCTTTCTTT | CASSLFPAGGEMNTEAFF
TRBD2 | TRBJ2-3 | TRBV5-1 | - | TGCGCCAGCAGCAGGACTAGCGGGGGCACAGATACGCAGTATTTT | CASSRTSGGTDTQYF
TRBD1 | TRBJ1-6 | TRBV5-1 | - | TGCGCCAGCAGCTGGACAGGGAGGGGGAATTCACCCCTCCACTTT | CASSWTGRGNSPLHF
- | TRBJ2-1 | TRBV4-3 | - | TGCGCCAGCAGCCAAGACAAACTAGCAGACAATGAGCAGTTCTTC | CASSQDKLADNEQFF
- | TRBJ2-7 | TRBV5-1 | - | TGCGCCAGCAGCTCTGGGGGGCGCGGCGAGCAGTACTTC | CASSSGGRGEQYF
- | TRBJ1-1 | TRBV5-6 | - | TGTGCCAGCAGCCTCGACACTGAAGCTTTCTTT | CASSLDTEAFF
- | TRBJ1-1 | TRBV4-3 | - | TGCGCCAGCAGCCAAGATAGGGACACTGAAGCTTTCTTT | CASSQDRDTEAFF
- | TRBJ2-3 | TRBV28 | once | TGTGCCAGCGGTACTAAAAGGGGGACCGATACGCAGTATTTT | CASGTKRGTDTQYF
TRBD1 | TRBJ1-2 | TRBV7-2 | - | TGTGCCAGCAGCGCCGGACAGGGGGATTTTGGCTACACCTTC | CASSAGQGDFGYTF
- | TRBJ2-1 | TRBV7-2 | - | TGTGCCAGCAGCTCCGACGGGTTTAACAATGAGCAGTTCTTC | CASSSDGFNNEQFF
TRBD1 | TRBJ2-7 | TRBV28 | - | TGTGCCAGCAGGGGGACAGGGGCGGGGGAGCAGTACTTC | CASRGTGAGEQYF
TRBD2 | TRBJ2-2 | TRBV9 | - | TGTGCCAGCAGCGAGGTAGCGGGCCGAAACACCGGGGAGCTGTTTTTT | CASSEVAGRNTGELFF
- | TRBJ1-2 | TRBV6-5 | - | TGTGCCAGCAGTGAAGTAGGGCAGGGTGATGGCTACACCTTC | CASSEVGQGDGYTF
- | TRBJ1-1 | TRBV20-1 | - | TGCAGTATGGGGGACGGCACTGAAGCTTTCTTT | CSMGDGTEAFF
TRBD2 | TRBJ2-3 | TRBV6-5 | - | TGTGCCAGCAACCGTCTAGCGGGAGGAGATACGCAGTATTTT | CASNRLAGGDTQYF
TRBD1 | TRBJ2-5 | TRBV7-9 | - | TGTGCCAGCAGCTCGCGGACAGGGGAAAAAGAGACCCAGTACTTC | CASSSRTGEKETQYF
- | TRBJ1-1 | TRBV6-5 | - | TGTGCCAGCAGTGAATGGGTGGGGGGCACTGAAGCTTTCTTT | CASSEWVGGTEAFF
- | TRBJ1-2 | TRBV6-6 | - | TGTGCCAGCAGTCAGCCTACCGACGGGTATGGCTACACCTTC | CASSQPTDGYGYTF
- | TRBJ2-7 | TRBV27 | - | TGTGCCAGCAGTTTATCGCGGCAGGCCGCCTTTACCTACGAGCAGTACTTC | CASSLSRQAAFTYEQYF
- | TRBJ2-6 | TRBV6-1 | - | TGTGCCAGCAGTGTTCCTCGTGGTCCCTCTGGGGCCAACGTCCTGACTTTC | CASSVPRGPSGANVLTF
- | TRBJ1-2 | TRBV4-3 | once | TGCGCCAGCAGCCAAAACAAAGTGGGGAACTATGGCTACACCTTC | CASSQNKVGNYGYTF
- | TRBJ2-5 | TRBV21-1 | - | TGTGCCAGCAGCAAATGTAGGTCCAGCCGAGAGACCCAGTACTTC | CASSKCRSSRETQYF
- | TRBJ2-3 | TRBV4-3 | - | TGCGCCAGCAGCCAGAGACAGATTAGCACAGATACGCAGTATTTT | CASSQRQISTDTQYF
- | TRBJ1-1 | TRBV18 | - | TGTGCCAGCTCACCACCGTCCCGAGCAAGGGCTGAAGCTTTCTTT | CASSPPSRARAEAFF
- | TRBJ2-3 | TRBV19 | - | TGTGCCAGTAGCTCTCAGGGGTTCGCGGATACGCAGTATTTT | CASSSQGFADTQYF
- | TRBJ1-2 | TRBV6-5 | - | TGTGCCAGCAGTTCGACAGTCTATGGCTACACCTTC | CASSSTVYGYTF
- | TRBJ1-1 | TRBV7-2 | - | TGTGCCAGCAGCTTAGCAGGGGTCGGGAACACTGAAGCTTTCTTT | CASSLAGVGNTEAFF
- | TRBJ2-2 | TRBV18 | - | TGTGCCAGCTCACGACCGACAGGGAACACCGGGGAGCTGTTTTTT | CASSRPTGNTGELFF
- | TRBJ2-5 | TRBV9 | - | TGTGCCAGCAGCGCTGCCGGGACAACGTACCAAGAGACCCAGTACTTC | CASSAAGTTYQETQYF
- | TRBJ2-5 | TRBV6-1 | once | TGTGCCAGCAGTGGCCGACGGGGGAGAGAGACCCAGTACTTC | CASSGRRGRETQYF
- | TRBJ1-4 | TRBV5-5 | - | TGTGCCAGCAGCTTGGGGGGACCCTCAACTAATGAAAAACTGTTTTTT | CASSLGGPSTNEKLFF
TRBD2 | TRBJ2-3 | TRBV2 | - | TGTGCCAGCAGCTTACTAGCGGGGAGGGCAGATACGCAGTATTTT | CASSLLAGRADTQYF
TRBD1 | TRBJ1-2 | TRBV27 | - | TGTGCCAGCAGGAGAGAACAGGGGGGTAACTATGGCTACACCTTC | CASRREQGGNYGYTF
TRBD1 | TRBJ2-7 | TRBV7-2 | - | TGTGCCAGCAGCTTAGCGGACAGGGGGTCGTACGAGCAGTACTTC | CASSLADRGSYEQYF
- | TRBJ2-3 | TRBV5-6 | - | TGTGCCAGCAGCTTGGGTTCAGATACGCAGTATTTT | CASSLGSDTQYF
TRBD1 | TRBJ2-6 | TRBV28 | - | TGTGCCAGCAGTTTACGGACAGGAAGGGCTGGGGCCAACGTCCTGACTTTC | CASSLRTGRAGANVLTF
- | TRBJ2-2 | TRBV18 | - | TGTGCCAGCTCACCCGCCCTGGACAGAATTCTCATCCGATCGAACACCGGGGAGCTGTTTTTT | CASSPALDRILIRSNTGELFF
- | TRBJ2-5 | TRBV9 | - | TGTGCCAGCAGCGTAGGTGAGGGCAGGGAGACCCAGTACTTC | CASSVGEGRETQYF
TRBD1 | TRBJ2-3 | TRBV6-4 | - | TGTGCCAGCAGTCGCCGGACAGGGAGACGAGATACGCAGTATTTT | CASSRRTGRRDTQYF
- | TRBJ1-2 | TRBV7-2 | - | TGTGCCAGCAGCTTACGCGGGGGGGGCTACACCTTC | CASSLRGGGYTF
TRBD2 | TRBJ2-7 | TRBV7-2 | - | TGTGCCAGCAGCGTCGTACTAGCGGGGGCCTACGAGCAGTACTTC | CASSVVLAGAYEQYF
- | TRBJ2-6 | TRBV27 | - | TGTGCCAGCAGTTCTCCATCTTATGGGGCTGGGGCCAACGTCCTGACTTTC | CASSSPSYGAGANVLTF
- | TRBJ2-7 | TRBV5-4 | - | TGTGCCAGCAGCTTGGAACGAAACTTGTACTCCTACGAGCAGTACTTC | CASSLERNLYSYEQYF
- | TRBJ2-7 | TRBV7-2 | - | TGTGCCAGCAGCCTCCAGGGGGGGAGCTCCTACGAGCAGTACTTC | CASSLQGGSSYEQYF
- | TRBJ1-3 | TRBV6-5 | - | TGTGCCGCCGTGGGAAACACCATATATTTT | CAAVGNTIYF
- | TRBJ1-3 | TRBV10-3 | - | TGTGCCATCAGTGAGTCAGACGTCTCTGGAAACACCATATATTTT | CAISESDVSGNTIYF